Below, one T cell receptor (beta chain) is given with its context. Its specificity is not known. The entry originates in a study of shared clonotypes between healthy human individuals. Findings and caveats of the study: Estimated clonotype richness was generally higher in naive than memory subsets.

Sequenced by immunoSEQ multiplex PCR; TCRdb stores in-frame clones only, minus some. The sample has roughly 2.2 million clones, around 93% seen once. This CDR3 region has 15 residues. J lost 1 base, V lost 6 bases, and 6 bases had no gene match. From germline, CDR1 is MNHNS and CDR2 SASEGT. The rearrangement uses TRBV6-1 and TRBJ1-5, with 7 bases matching TRBD1. Sequencing was performed on naive CD4+ T cells from PBMCs. Subset of the sample: CD45RA+ positively selected. The receptor's source is a man aged 18 to 30 in good health. Some clones in this sample may be carry-over from other donors' samples. The CDR3 nucleotides are TGTGCCAGCAGAGCGACAGGGAACAGCAATCAGCCCCAGCATTTT. It translates to CASRATGNSNQPQHF.